This is a list of T cell receptor beta chains from one sample in a study of blood T cell repertoires in COVID-19. Using immunoSEQ multiplex PCR, the repertoire was profiled, and TCRdb retains in-frame clones only, with some absent. The table shows about 150,000 clones, with 76% occurring only once. The specimen sequenced was peripheral blood. All receptors derive from a woman older than 75 with acute or convalescent COVID-19. CDR3s include the opening cysteine and the closing phenylalanine or tryptophan. D genes are given only for firm matches. Clone sizes are given selectively: once, few, many, or a class where the clone is expanded.

CDR3aa: CASSPDKTSGSYRSYEQYF
CDR3nt: TGCGCCAGCAGCCCTGACAAGACTAGCGGGAGTTACAGGTCCTACGAGCAGTACTTC
v_gene: TRBV5-1
j_gene: TRBJ2-7
d_gene: TRBD2
abundance: NA

CDR3aa: CASSFSPWTSGRYEQYF
CDR3nt: TGTGCCAGCAGTTTTTCCCCATGGACTAGCGGGAGGTACGAGCAGTACTTC
v_gene: TRBV28
j_gene: TRBJ2-7
d_gene: TRBD2
abundance: NA

CDR3aa: CATSDPLILLQGQILLSGNTIYF
CDR3nt: TGTGCCACCAGTGATCCCCTTATACTCCTACAGGGTCAGATTCTCCTCTCTGGAAACACCATATATTTT
v_gene: TRBV24-1
j_gene: TRBJ1-3
d_gene: NA
abundance: once

CDR3aa: CASNPGGTDTQYF
CDR3nt: TGTGCCAGCAACCCCGGGGGGACAGATACGCAGTATTTT
v_gene: TRBV2
j_gene: TRBJ2-3
d_gene: TRBD2
abundance: NA

CDR3aa: CASSPDRAAEGF
CDR3nt: TGTGCCAGCAGCCCCGACAGGGCCGCCGAGGGCTTT
v_gene: TRBV7-9
j_gene: TRBJ1-1
d_gene: TRBD1
abundance: NA

CDR3aa: CASSVASSYEQYF
CDR3nt: TGTGCCAGCAGCGTAGCGTCCTCCTACGAGCAGTACTTC
v_gene: TRBV9
j_gene: TRBJ2-7
d_gene: NA
abundance: NA

CDR3aa: CASSPRQGGEKLFF
CDR3nt: TGTGCCAGCTCACCACGACAGGGTGGCGAAAAACTGTTTTTT
v_gene: TRBV18
j_gene: TRBJ1-4
d_gene: TRBD1
abundance: NA

CDR3aa: CASSEGQYNEQFF
CDR3nt: TGTGCCAGCAGTGAGGGACAGTACAATGAGCAGTTCTTC
v_gene: TRBV25-1
j_gene: TRBJ2-1
d_gene: TRBD1
abundance: many

CDR3aa: CAWRSSGPYNEQFF
CDR3nt: TGTGCCTGGAGGTCTAGCGGACCGTACAATGAGCAGTTCTTC
v_gene: TRBV30
j_gene: TRBJ2-1
d_gene: TRBD2
abundance: NA

CDR3aa: CASRSTGGSYNEQFF
CDR3nt: TGTGCCAGCAGATCGACAGGGGGCTCCTACAATGAGCAGTTCTTC
v_gene: TRBV7-9
j_gene: TRBJ2-1
d_gene: TRBD1
abundance: NA

CDR3aa: CASSPPGVRNQPQHF
CDR3nt: TGTGCCAGCAGCCCCCCCGGGGTGCGCAATCAGCCCCAGCATTTT
v_gene: TRBV7-8
j_gene: TRBJ1-5
d_gene: NA
abundance: NA

CDR3aa: CASSQVRGQGGEQETQYF
CDR3nt: TGTGCCAGCAGCCAAGTCCGGGGACAGGGGGGCGAGCAAGAGACCCAGTACTTC
v_gene: TRBV4-2
j_gene: TRBJ2-5
d_gene: TRBD1
abundance: NA

CDR3aa: CAGAGSSYEQYF
CDR3nt: TGTGCCGGAGCGGGGAGCTCCTACGAGCAGTACTTC
v_gene: TRBV18
j_gene: TRBJ2-7
d_gene: TRBD2
abundance: once

CDR3aa: CASSYSTRRGSLSPYEQYF
CDR3nt: TGTGCCAGCAGTTACTCGACGAGAAGAGGTTCATTATCTCCCTACGAGCAGTACTTC
v_gene: TRBV6-2/TRBV6-3
j_gene: TRBJ2-7
d_gene: NA
abundance: NA

CDR3aa: CASSLGPGREAFF
CDR3nt: TGTGCCAGCAGCTTAGGTCCGGGCCGGGAGGCTTTCTTT
v_gene: TRBV11-3
j_gene: TRBJ1-1
d_gene: NA
abundance: NA

CDR3aa: CASSSGATDTQYF
CDR3nt: TGTGCCAGCTCTAGCGGGGCGACAGATACGCAGTATTTT
v_gene: TRBV19
j_gene: TRBJ2-3
d_gene: TRBD2
abundance: NA

CDR3aa: CASSFLAGGPRKRADTQYF
CDR3nt: TGTGCCAGCAGCTTCCTAGCGGGGGGGCCTAGAAAACGCGCAGATACGCAGTATTTT
v_gene: TRBV13
j_gene: TRBJ2-3
d_gene: TRBD2
abundance: NA

CDR3aa: CASSTGTHNTEAFF
CDR3nt: TGTGCCAGCAGTACTGGGACACATAACACTGAAGCTTTCTTT
v_gene: TRBV6-5
j_gene: TRBJ1-1
d_gene: NA
abundance: NA

CDR3aa: CATSRAGGGTEAFF
CDR3nt: TGTGCCACCAGCAGAGCAGGGGGCGGCACTGAAGCTTTCTTT
v_gene: TRBV15
j_gene: TRBJ1-1
d_gene: TRBD1
abundance: NA

CDR3aa: CASSLSTPVEEQYF
CDR3nt: TGCGCCAGCAGCTTGTCTACTCCCGTTGAGGAGCAGTACTTC
v_gene: TRBV5-1
j_gene: TRBJ2-7
d_gene: NA
abundance: few

CDR3aa: CASSFQGTLVQPQHF
CDR3nt: TGTGCCAGCAGCTTCCAGGGTACACTTGTTCAGCCCCAGCATTTT
v_gene: TRBV5-6
j_gene: TRBJ1-5
d_gene: NA
abundance: NA

CDR3aa: CASRRQGGDNEQFF
CDR3nt: TGTGCCAGTAGACGACAGGGGGGAGACAATGAGCAGTTCTTC
v_gene: TRBV19
j_gene: TRBJ2-1
d_gene: TRBD1
abundance: few

CDR3aa: CASSQDQGQSQPQHF
CDR3nt: TGTGCCAGCAGCCAAGACCAGGGACAAAGTCAGCCCCAGCATTTT
v_gene: TRBV3-1/TRBV3-2
j_gene: TRBJ1-5
d_gene: NA
abundance: NA

CDR3aa: CASSFVSGRSYEQYF
CDR3nt: TGTGCCAGCAGCTTTGTTTCCGGGAGGTCCTACGAGCAGTACTTC
v_gene: TRBV7-2
j_gene: TRBJ2-7
d_gene: TRBD2
abundance: few

CDR3aa: CASRSLGGTSNEQYF
CDR3nt: TGTGCCAGCAGGAGCCTGGGGGGAACTAGTAACGAGCAGTACTTC
v_gene: TRBV11-2
j_gene: TRBJ2-7
d_gene: NA
abundance: NA

CDR3aa: CASSVAPTGGEETEAFF
CDR3nt: TGTGCCAGCAGCGTAGCCCCGACGGGGGGCGAGGAAACTGAAGCTTTCTTT
v_gene: TRBV9
j_gene: TRBJ1-1
d_gene: NA
abundance: NA

CDR3aa: CASSLGGSLNEQYF
CDR3nt: TGTGCCAGCAGCTTAGGGGGCTCACTCAATGAGCAGTACTTC
v_gene: TRBV7-9
j_gene: TRBJ2-7
d_gene: NA
abundance: NA

CDR3aa: CASSPIVDTQYF
CDR3nt: TGTGCCAGCTCACCAATAGTAGATACGCAGTATTTT
v_gene: TRBV18
j_gene: TRBJ2-3
d_gene: NA
abundance: NA

CDR3aa: CASSLAGGDEKLFF
CDR3nt: TGTGCCAGCAGCTTAGCAGGGGGCGATGAAAAACTGTTTTTT
v_gene: TRBV7-9
j_gene: TRBJ1-4
d_gene: TRBD1
abundance: NA

CDR3aa: CASSLVERVAYSTDTQYF
CDR3nt: TGCGCCAGCAGCTTGGTTGAGAGGGTAGCTTATAGCACAGATACGCAGTATTTT
v_gene: TRBV5-1
j_gene: TRBJ2-3
d_gene: NA
abundance: NA

CDR3aa: CASSSIDRNSPLHF
CDR3nt: TGTGCCAGCAGCTCCATAGACAGGAATTCACCCCTCCACTTT
v_gene: TRBV5-6
j_gene: TRBJ1-6
d_gene: NA
abundance: NA

CDR3aa: CASTGPRASNQPQHF
CDR3nt: TGTGCCAGCACCGGACCCAGGGCTAGCAATCAGCCCCAGCATTTT
v_gene: TRBV6-5
j_gene: TRBJ1-5
d_gene: NA
abundance: NA

CDR3aa: CASSLTDYGYTF
CDR3nt: TGCGCCAGCAGTTTGACAGACTATGGCTACACCTTC
v_gene: TRBV5-1
j_gene: TRBJ1-2
d_gene: NA
abundance: once

CDR3aa: CASSQASGGANTGELFF
CDR3nt: TGTGCCAGCAGCCAAGCTAGCGGGGGGGCAAACACCGGGGAGCTGTTTTTT
v_gene: TRBV4-2
j_gene: TRBJ2-2
d_gene: TRBD2
abundance: NA

CDR3aa: CASSQIAGERQTQYF
CDR3nt: TGTGCCAGCAGCCAAATAGCGGGAGAAAGACAGACCCAGTACTTC
v_gene: TRBV7-2
j_gene: TRBJ2-5
d_gene: TRBD2
abundance: once

CDR3aa: CASSIDMVGEKLFF
CDR3nt: TGTGCCAGCAGCATCGACATGGTGGGTGAAAAACTGTTTTTT
v_gene: TRBV5-6
j_gene: TRBJ1-4
d_gene: NA
abundance: few

CDR3aa: CASRGRGGNGSQYF
CDR3nt: TGTGCCAGCAGAGGAAGGGGGGGAAACGGGTCGCAGTATTTT
v_gene: TRBV6-5
j_gene: TRBJ2-3
d_gene: NA
abundance: NA

CDR3aa: CASSPWGVAGVGDNEQFF
CDR3nt: TGTGCCAGCAGCCCTTGGGGTGTAGCGGGAGTCGGGGACAATGAGCAGTTCTTC
v_gene: TRBV5-8
j_gene: TRBJ2-1
d_gene: TRBD2
abundance: NA

CDR3aa: CASSQGTGGNQPQHF
CDR3nt: TGCGCCAGCAGTCAAGGGACAGGGGGGAATCAGCCCCAGCATTTT
v_gene: TRBV23-1
j_gene: TRBJ1-5
d_gene: TRBD1
abundance: NA

CDR3aa: CASSYSLRRPTNEKLFF
CDR3nt: TGTGCCAGCAGTTACTCTCTTAGGAGGCCAACTAATGAAAAACTGTTTTTT
v_gene: TRBV6-2/TRBV6-3
j_gene: TRBJ1-4
d_gene: NA
abundance: NA

CDR3aa: CASSEIDNQPQHF
CDR3nt: TGTGCCAGCAGTGAAATAGACAATCAGCCCCAGCATTTT
v_gene: TRBV25-1
j_gene: TRBJ1-5
d_gene: NA
abundance: NA

CDR3aa: CASRLAGANVLTF
CDR3nt: TGTGCCAGCAGGCTAGCTGGGGCCAACGTCCTGACTTTC
v_gene: TRBV12-3/TRBV12-4
j_gene: TRBJ2-6
d_gene: NA
abundance: NA

CDR3aa: CASSFTGEFNQPQHF
CDR3nt: TGCGCCAGCAGCTTCACAGGGGAATTCAATCAGCCCCAGCATTTT
v_gene: TRBV5-1
j_gene: TRBJ1-5
d_gene: TRBD1
abundance: NA

CDR3aa: CASSFQGDQPQHF
CDR3nt: TGTGCCAGCAGTTTTCAGGGGGATCAGCCCCAGCATTTT
v_gene: TRBV7-2
j_gene: TRBJ1-5
d_gene: TRBD1
abundance: NA

CDR3aa: CASSQKTGWFDIQYF
CDR3nt: TGTGCCAGCAGCCAAAAGACAGGGTGGTTCGACATTCAGTACTTC
v_gene: TRBV3-1/TRBV3-2
j_gene: TRBJ2-4
d_gene: TRBD1
abundance: NA

CDR3aa: CASSYPGVAGDGEQYF
CDR3nt: TGTGCCAGCAGTTACCCCGGGGTAGCGGGAGATGGGGAGCAGTACTTC
v_gene: TRBV6-6
j_gene: TRBJ2-7
d_gene: TRBD2
abundance: NA

CDR3aa: CSASSGNSNQPQHF
CDR3nt: TGTAGTGCTAGTTCGGGTAATAGCAATCAGCCCCAGCATTTT
v_gene: TRBV20-1
j_gene: TRBJ1-5
d_gene: NA
abundance: NA

CDR3aa: CASSPSGQGGQPQHF
CDR3nt: TGCGCCAGCAGCCCTTCCGGACAGGGAGGTCAGCCCCAGCATTTT
v_gene: TRBV5-1
j_gene: TRBJ1-5
d_gene: TRBD1
abundance: NA

CDR3aa: CASSLPQGTEAFF
CDR3nt: TGTGCCAGCAGCTTGCCGCAGGGAACTGAAGCTTTCTTT
v_gene: TRBV5-6
j_gene: TRBJ1-1
d_gene: NA
abundance: many

CDR3aa: CASGSRGYEQYF
CDR3nt: TGTGCCAGCGGAAGTAGGGGCTACGAGCAGTACTTC
v_gene: TRBV28
j_gene: TRBJ2-7
d_gene: NA
abundance: NA

CDR3aa: CASSLGLAIETQYF
CDR3nt: TGCGCCAGCAGCTTGGGACTAGCGATAGAGACCCAGTACTTC
v_gene: TRBV5-1
j_gene: TRBJ2-5
d_gene: TRBD2
abundance: NA

CDR3aa: CASSPTGSSDTEAFF
CDR3nt: TGTGCCAGCAGCCCTACAGGGAGCTCGGACACTGAAGCTTTCTTT
v_gene: TRBV9
j_gene: TRBJ1-1
d_gene: NA
abundance: NA

CDR3aa: CSVATSGSGEQYF
CDR3nt: TGCAGCGTTGCGACTAGCGGGAGCGGCGAGCAGTACTTC
v_gene: TRBV29-1
j_gene: TRBJ2-7
d_gene: TRBD2
abundance: NA

CDR3aa: CASSSGGSFEAFF
CDR3nt: TGTGCCAGCAGCTCGGGGGGCAGTTTTGAAGCTTTCTTT
v_gene: TRBV11-2
j_gene: TRBJ1-1
d_gene: NA
abundance: NA